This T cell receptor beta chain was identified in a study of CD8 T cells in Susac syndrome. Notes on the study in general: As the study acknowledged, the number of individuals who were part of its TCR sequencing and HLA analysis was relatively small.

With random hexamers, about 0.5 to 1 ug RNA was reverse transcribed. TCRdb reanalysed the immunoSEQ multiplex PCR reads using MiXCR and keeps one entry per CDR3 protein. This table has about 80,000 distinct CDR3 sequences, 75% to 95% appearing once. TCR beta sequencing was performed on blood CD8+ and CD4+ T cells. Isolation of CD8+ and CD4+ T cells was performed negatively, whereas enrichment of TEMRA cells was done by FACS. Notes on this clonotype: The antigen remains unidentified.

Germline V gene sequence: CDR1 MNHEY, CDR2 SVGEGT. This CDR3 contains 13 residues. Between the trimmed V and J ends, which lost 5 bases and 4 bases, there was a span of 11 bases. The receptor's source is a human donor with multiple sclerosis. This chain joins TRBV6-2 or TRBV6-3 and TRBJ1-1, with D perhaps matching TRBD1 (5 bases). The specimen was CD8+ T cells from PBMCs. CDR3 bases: TGTGCCAGCAGTGTCCGGGGCGGCACTGAAGCTTTCTTT. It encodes CASSVRGGTEAFF.